The rows below give T cell receptor beta chains drawn from one sample of a study of T-cell reconstitution after alpha-beta-depleted transplantation in children. TCRdb reprocessed the PCR reads with MiXCR, giving one entry per CDR3 protein. The data contain hundreds of thousands of distinct CDR3 sequences, 23% of them singletons. The sequencing here drew on PBMCs, mostly from graft donor cells, taken 360 days after TCRalphabeta/CD19-depleted stem cell transplant. Every receptor here comes from a boy younger than two who had a stem cell transplant for acute myeloid leukemia, so the T cells may come from the graft donor. The CDR3 runs from the conserved cysteine through the conserved F or W. A D gene is named only where the DNA matches it firmly. Size values are once, few and many counts, or a class for expanded clones, and some rows have none.

>.|TRBJ1-1|many|TRBV20-1
CSAPIPGVEAFF
TGCAGTGCCCCCATCCCGGGGGTTGAAGCTTTCTTT
>.|TRBJ2-2|many|TRBV4-3
CASSQDHRPGELFF
TGCGCCAGCAGCCAAGATCACAGGCCCGGGGAGCTGTTTTTT
>.|TRBJ2-2|many|TRBV11-1
CASSLKGLGLLDPGELFF
TGTGCCAGCAGCCTTAAAGGATTGGGACTCTTGGACCCCGGGGAGCTGTTTTTT
>TRBD2|TRBJ2-1|few|TRBV20-1
CSARSGGENYNEQFF
TGCAGTGCCCGCAGCGGGGGGGAAAACTACAATGAGCAGTTCTTC
>.|TRBJ2-3|many|TRBV4-3
CASSQEGGYYTDTQYF
TGCGCCAGCAGCCAAGAAGGGGGGTATTACACAGATACGCAGTATTTT
>TRBD1|TRBJ2-3|few|TRBV6-1
CASRDRNGYGYGTDTQYF
TGTGCCAGCAGGGACAGGAATGGATATGGCTACGGCACAGATACGCAGTATTTT
>TRBD1|TRBJ1-5|few|TRBV20-1
CSARAGTGVNQPQHF
TGCAGTGCTAGAGCCGGGACAGGGGTGAATCAGCCCCAGCATTTT
>.|TRBJ2-1|many|TRBV29-1
CSVGGGRFNEQFF
TGCAGCGTTGGCGGGGGCCGATTCAATGAGCAGTTCTTC
>TRBD1|TRBJ1-5|few|TRBV29-1
CSATGAPNQPQHF
TGCAGCGCGACAGGGGCCCCTAATCAGCCCCAGCATTTT
>TRBD1|TRBJ2-7|few|TRBV29-1
CSVEDPSTGRLYF
TGCAGCGTTGAAGACCCCTCGACAGGGCGATTGTACTTC
>.|TRBJ2-2|many|TRBV28
CASRSLPGDLNTGELFF
TGTGCCAGCAGGTCCCTCCCCGGGGACCTCAACACCGGGGAGCTGTTTTTT
>.|TRBJ2-5|once|TRBV5-4
CASSLEWGEETQYF
TGTGCCAGCAGCTTGGAGTGGGGGGAAGAGACCCAGTACTTC
>.|TRBJ2-5|.|TRBV5-5
CASSSQQGSDQETQYF
TGTGCCAGCAGCTCCCAGCAGGGGTCGGACCAAGAGACCCAGTACTTC
>.|TRBJ2-5|.|TRBV7-2
CASSSERNPAEYF
TGTGCCAGCAGCTCAGAGCGGAACCCGGCCGAGTACTTC
>.|TRBJ2-2|.|TRBV12-3/TRBV12-4
CASIPGHTNTGELFF
TGTGCCAGCATCCCGGGACATACGAACACCGGGGAGCTGTTTTTT
>.|TRBJ2-3|.|TRBV29-1
CSVGGRGTQYF
TGCAGCGTTGGAGGTCGTGGTACGCAGTATTTT
>.|TRBJ2-7|few|TRBV7-9
CASSQLHEQYF
TGTGCCAGCAGCCAGTTGCACGAGCAGTACTTC
>TRBD1|TRBJ1-2|.|TRBV12-3/TRBV12-4
CASSTWGQGEYGYTF
TGTGCCAGCTCGACCTGGGGACAGGGAGAATATGGCTACACCTTC
>TRBD1|TRBJ1-1|.|TRBV2
CYHNRGTGANTEAFF
TGCTACCATAACAGGGGGACGGGGGCTAACACTGAAGCTTTCTTT
>TRBD1|TRBJ2-5|.|TRBV24-1
CATSDRAQETQYF
TGTGCCACCAGCGACAGGGCCCAAGAGACCCAGTACTTC
>.|TRBJ2-7|few|TRBV12-3/TRBV12-4
CASRAQLGEQYF
TGTGCCAGCAGGGCCCAGTTAGGAGAGCAGTACTTC
>TRBD1|TRBJ2-1|few|TRBV10-3
CAISNPRGTGVDNEQFF
TGTGCCATCAGTAATCCTCGAGGGACAGGGGTGGACAATGAGCAGTTCTTC
>.|TRBJ2-1|.|TRBV4-3
CASSQEVGGHSQQFF
TGCGCCAGCAGCCAAGAAGTTGGGGGACACTCCCAGCAGTTCTTC
>.|TRBJ1-2|.|TRBV4-3
CASSQGVTFNYGYTF
TGCGCCAGCAGCCAGGGAGTGACCTTTAACTATGGCTACACCTTC
>.|TRBJ2-1|few|TRBV4-3
CASSQDRPTYNEQFF
TGCGCCAGCAGCCAAGACAGACCAACCTACAATGAGCAGTTCTTC
>.|TRBJ1-5|few|TRBV20-1
CSAGKGNNQPQHF
TGCAGTGCAGGGAAGGGAAACAATCAGCCCCAGCATTTT
>.|TRBJ1-4|few|TRBV19
CASSAGTATNEKLFF
TGTGCCAGTAGTGCGGGGACTGCAACTAATGAAAAACTGTTTTTT
>.|TRBJ2-7|few|TRBV20-1
CSARDPVAETQVGYEQYF
TGCAGTGCTAGAGATCCGGTCGCAGAAACGCAGGTAGGATACGAGCAGTACTTC
>.|TRBJ1-1|.|TRBV12-3/TRBV12-4
CASSLEPNTEAFF
TGTGCCAGCAGTTTAGAGCCTAACACTGAAGCTTTCTTT
>.|TRBJ1-6|.|TRBV27
CASRIGGAHGSPLHF
TGTGCCAGCAGAATTGGGGGGGCTCACGGTTCACCCCTCCACTTT
>.|TRBJ1-1|.|TRBV6-5
CASSYRSGRSEEAFF
TGTGCCAGCAGTTATAGATCCGGTCGGAGCGAAGAGGCTTTCTTT
>.|TRBJ2-1|few|TRBV5-1
CASSFTRDTYNEQFF
TGCGCCAGCAGCTTTACCCGGGACACCTACAATGAGCAGTTCTTC
>.|TRBJ2-7|.|TRBV29-1
CSVVGSTDEQYF
TGCAGCGTGGTGGGGTCCACTGACGAGCAGTACTTC
>TRBD1|TRBJ1-1|.|TRBV4-2
CASSRTGEGNTEAFF
TGTGCCAGCAGCCGGACAGGGGAGGGCAACACTGAAGCTTTCTTT
>.|TRBJ2-1|.|TRBV20-1
CCARDPGHSYNEQFF
TGCTGTGCTAGAGATCCCGGACACTCCTACAATGAGCAGTTCTTC
>TRBD1|TRBJ2-5|few|TRBV12-3/TRBV12-4
CASSLSGQGVKTQYF
TGTGCCAGCAGTTTGTCGGGACAGGGGGTAAAGACCCAGTACTTC
>.|TRBJ2-5|.|TRBV28
CASSLWGAGLETQYF
TGTGCCAGCAGTTTATGGGGGGCGGGCCTGGAGACCCAGTACTTC
>.|TRBJ1-4|.|TRBV19
CASRIGGGNEKLFF
TGTGCCAGTAGAATTGGAGGTGGTAATGAAAAACTGTTTTTT
>TRBD2|TRBJ2-2|many|TRBV24-1
CATTGPTSGGGTGELFF
TGTGCCACCACGGGGCCTACTAGCGGGGGAGGGACCGGGGAGCTGTTTTTT
>TRBD2|TRBJ2-1|.|TRBV4-2
CASSQGTSGLTNEQFF
TGTGCCAGCAGCCAGGGGACTAGCGGGCTTACCAATGAGCAGTTCTTC
>.|TRBJ1-6|.|TRBV6-1
CASTTTGINSPLHF
TGTGCCAGCACCACGACAGGAATTAATTCACCCCTCCACTTT
>.|TRBJ1-4|.|TRBV20-1
CSVSHPAGRWLFF
TGCAGTGTCTCCCATCCGGCAGGGCGATGGCTGTTTTTT
>TRBD1|TRBJ2-5|.|TRBV9
CASSVAPNMTGLRETQYF
TGTGCCAGCAGCGTAGCTCCCAATATGACAGGGCTCCGGGAGACCCAGTACTTC